What follows are 7 T cell receptor beta chains derived from one specimen sequenced in a study of blood T cell repertoires in COVID-19. The protocol was immunoSEQ multiplex PCR, while the TCRdb copy is restricted to in-frame clones and leaves out a portion. Of approximately 190,000 clones in the sample, about four fifths are singletons; the top ten hold approximately 6.9%. Input material: peripheral blood. All receptors come from a man aged 55 to 70 with acute or convalescent COVID-19.

The chain combines TRBV9 with TRBJ2-1; TRBD2 is a possible D gene (5 bases). The CDR3 is 14 residues long. Germline V gene data show CDR1 as SGDLS and CDR2 as YYNGEE. The germline V and J ends were trimmed by 0 bases and 15 bases, with 19 bases remaining between them. The chain's CDR3 is CASSVEAGDRSRFF. The CDR3 DNA reads as TGTGCCAGCAGCGTAGAGGCCGGGGATCGTTCGCGGTTCTTC.

The table lists this clone with a count of one. V gene TRBV5-1 combines with J gene TRBJ2-2, with 9 bases fitting TRBD1. The germline CDR1 and CDR2 sequences are SGHRS and YFSETQ. The CDR3 extends over 14 amino acids. With V trimmed by 5 bases and J by 6 bases, 5 bases remained unmatched. CDR3 sequence: CASRGDRVPGELFF. The CDR3 DNA reads TGCGCCAGCAGGGGGGACAGGGTCCCCGGGGAGCTGTTTTTT.

The V gene is TRBV24-1, the J gene TRBJ2-1, with TRBD2 identical over 11 bases. Germline lookup yields CDR1 KGHDR and CDR2 SFDVKD. The CDR3 sequence is 18 residues long. The V segment lost 4 bases and the J segment 2 bases; nucleotides outside the gene matches: 9. CDR3 bases: TGTGCCACCAGTGACCCTGGGACTAGCGGCACAACCTACAATGAGCAGTTCTTC. This sequence encodes CATSDPGTSGTTYNEQFF.

In this sample, this clone turned up once. The chain combines TRBV11-2 with TRBJ1-1; tentative D call: TRBD1 (6 bases). Germline CDR1 is SGHAT and CDR2 is FQNNGV. This CDR3 comprises 15 residues. V was trimmed by 8 bases and J by 0 bases, leaving 16 bases between them. The DNA for the CDR3 is TGTGCCAGCCTCGGACAGTTATCCATGAACACTGAAGCTTTCTTT. It specifies CASLGQLSMNTEAFF.

The chain is built from TRBV5-4 and TRBJ2-1; possible D gene TRBD2, 5 bases. This CDR3 has 16 residues. V was trimmed by 0 bases and J by 2 bases, leaving 12 bases between them. The germline gives CDR1 SGHNT, CDR2 YYREEE (reference sequence). In DNA form, the CDR3 reads TGTGCCAGCAGCTTGGAGCCTAGCCGTGCCTACAATGAGCAGTTCTTC. It codes for CASSLEPSRAYNEQFF.

The chain is built from TRBV9 and TRBJ1-5, with TRBD1 matching over 7 bases. There are 15 residues in the CDR3. The V and J ends lost 4 bases and 1 base, in that order; junction bases with no gene match: 5. Germline V CDR1 and CDR2: SGDLS, YYNGEE. The CDR3: CASSSRGGSNQPQHF. CDR3 bases: TGTGCCAGCAGCTCCCGAGGGGGCAGCAATCAGCCCCAGCATTTT.

The chain links TRBV5-1 to TRBJ2-1; 11 bases fit TRBD2. CDR1 is SGHRS, CDR2 YFSETQ, per germline. V was clipped by 0 bases and J by 8 bases; unmatched bases: 10. CDR3 length equals 17 residues. CDR3 coding DNA: TGCGCCAGCAGCTTGGTAGGGGTACTAGCGGGAGCCCATGAGCAGTTCTTC. It encodes CASSLVGVLAGAHEQFF. The whole variable domain, filled in from reference TRBV5-1 and TRBJ2-1, reads KAGVTQTPRYLIKTRGQQVTLSCSPISGHRSVSWYQQTPGQGLQFLFEYFSETQRNKGNFPGRFSGRQFSNSRSEMNVSTLELGDSALYLCASSLVGVLAGAHEQFFGPGTRLTVL.